Presented here are 8 T cell receptor beta chains from one specimen sequenced in a study of vaccination and CD4 T cells after COVID-19. Time point indicated: late sampling 161 to 241 days after vaccination in a few convalescent patients. From the PCR reads, TCRdb called clonotypes with MiXCR, one entry per CDR3 protein. Here the sample spans about 28,000 distinct CDR3 sequences, around 50% being singletons. Sample: CD4+ T cells from blood, taken about 7 months after SARS-CoV-2 vaccination. The origin of the receptors is a human donor who had recovered from COVID-19.

This chain joins TRBV4-3 and TRBJ1-2; no definite D call. V gave up 0 bases and J gave up 5 bases, with 13 bases separating them. The CDR3 extends over 15 amino acids. Germline CDR1 reads LGHNA; CDR2 reads YSLEER. The CDR3 DNA sequence: TGCGCCAGCAGCCAAGACACGGGGAATACTTATGGCTACACCTTC. Residues: CASSQDTGNTYGYTF.

This clonotype was observed a single time. J is TRBJ2-5 and V is TRBV25-1; TRBD2 matches 7 bases. This CDR3 region has 15 residues. Trimming removed 3 bases from V and 5 bases from J; junction bases left unmatched: 9. Germline V lookup: CDR1 MGHDK, CDR2 SYGVNS. The DNA of the CDR3 is TGTGCCAGCAGTGAGTCAGCGGGACGGGGGGAGACCCAGTACTTC. It codes for CASSESAGRGETQYF.

This clonotype was counted only a few times. The chain is built from TRBV7-6 and TRBJ2-3; 9 nucleotides align to TRBD2. V dropped 5 bases and J dropped 6; count of bases not matched to a gene: 6. This CDR3 is built from 14 residues. Germline assignment: CDR1 SGHVS and CDR2 FNYEAQ. CDR3 region: CASSRSGRGDTQYF. The CDR3 DNA reads as TGTGCCAGCAGCCGTAGCGGGAGAGGCGATACGCAGTATTTT. Complete variable domain (other parts from reference TRBV7-6 and TRBJ2-3): GAGVSQSPRYKVTKRGQDVALRCDPISGHVSLYWYRQALGQGPEFLTYFNYEAQQDKSGLPNDRFSAERPEGSISTLTIQRTEQRDSAMYRCASSRSGRGDTQYFGPGTRLTVL.

V is TRBV6-5 and J is TRBJ2-7; no reliable D call. The CDR3 contains 14 residues. V was shortened by 2 bases and J by 6 bases, with 14 bases between the two germline ends. In germline, CDR1 is MNHEY, CDR2 SVGAGI. Here the CDR3 reads CASSYGRLVVEQYF. For the CDR3, the DNA is TGTGCCAGCAGTTACGGACGGCTTGTTGTCGAGCAGTACTTC.

This clonotype was found a few times. This chain links TRBV28 with TRBJ2-7; 9 positions match TRBD2. Germline-derived CDR1 and CDR2 are MDHEN and SYDVKM. Trimming took 2 bases from V and 5 from J; bases not matched to a gene: 13. The length of the CDR3 is 17 residues. The chain's CDR3 is CASSLGGSSGKVDEQYF. In DNA, the CDR3 is TGTGCCAGCAGTTTAGGAGGGTCTAGCGGGAAGGTAGACGAGCAGTACTTC.

The rearrangement joins TRBV29-1 to TRBJ2-2; D gene ambiguous. The germline V and J ends were trimmed by 4 bases and 7 bases, with 7 bases remaining between them. Germline CDR1 reads SQVTM; CDR2 reads ANQGSEA. This CDR3 contains 11 residues. CDR3 DNA sequence: TGCAGCGTTGTTGGGATCGGGGAGCTGTTTTTT. Its translation: CSVVGIGELFF.

This sequence joins TRBV28 and TRBJ2-5; D remains unclear. Germline V gene lookup returns CDR1 MDHEN and CDR2 SYDVKM. CDR3 length: 15 amino acids. V lost 5 bases to trimming and J lost 1 base, with 14 bases between them. DNA of the CDR3: TGTGCCAGCAGTCCTCACGGGCCTCGCCAAGAGACCCAGTACTTC. Its translation is CASSPHGPRQETQYF.

The J gene is TRBJ1-5, the V gene TRBV6-4; D gene unclear. Trimming cost V 2 bases and J 0 bases, with 14 bases left between them. The CDR3 runs to 17 residues. CDR1 and CDR2 from the germline V gene are MRHNA and SNTAGT. DNA for the CDR3: TGTGCCAGCAGTGACCCCGAACGGGCCCATAGCAATCAGCCCCAGCATTTT. Residues: CASSDPERAHSNQPQHF.